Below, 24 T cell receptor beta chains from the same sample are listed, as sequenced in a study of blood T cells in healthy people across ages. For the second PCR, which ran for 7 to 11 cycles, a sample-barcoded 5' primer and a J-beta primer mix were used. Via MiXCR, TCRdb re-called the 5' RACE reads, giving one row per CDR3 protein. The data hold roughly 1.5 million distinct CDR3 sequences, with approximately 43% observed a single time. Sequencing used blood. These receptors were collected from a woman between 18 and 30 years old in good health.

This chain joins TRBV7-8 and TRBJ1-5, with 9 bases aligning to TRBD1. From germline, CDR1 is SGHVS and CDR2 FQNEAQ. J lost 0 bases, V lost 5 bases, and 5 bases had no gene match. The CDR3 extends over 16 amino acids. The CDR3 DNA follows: TGTGCCAGCAGCCTAACAGGGGGCTATAGCAATCAGCCCCAGCATTTT. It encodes CASSLTGGYSNQPQHF.

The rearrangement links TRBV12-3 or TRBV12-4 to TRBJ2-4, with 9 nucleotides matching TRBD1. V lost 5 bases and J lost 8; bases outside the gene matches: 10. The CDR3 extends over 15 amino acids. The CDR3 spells CASSPPDRGWDIQYF. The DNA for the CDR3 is TGTGCCAGCAGTCCCCCGGACAGGGGTTGGGACATTCAGTACTTC.

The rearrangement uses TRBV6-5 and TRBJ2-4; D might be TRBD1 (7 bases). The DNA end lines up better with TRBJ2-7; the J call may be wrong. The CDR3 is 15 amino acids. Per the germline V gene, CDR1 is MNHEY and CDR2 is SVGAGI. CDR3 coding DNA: TGTGCCAGCAGTACAGGAGGGGGCCACGCCTACGAGCAGTACTTC. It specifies CASSTGGGHAYEQYF.

Here the CDR3 DNA reads TGTGCCAGCAACACTCCGGACAGGAACGTCTATGGCTACACCTTC. Translation: CASNTPDRNVYGYTF. The V call is TRBV7-9, the J call TRBJ1-2, with 7 bases aligning to TRBD1. Unmatched junction bases numbered 12, after V lost 7 bases and J lost 4 bases. Germline V gene lookup returns CDR1 SEHNR and CDR2 FQNEAQ (reference sequence). The CDR3 runs to 15 residues.

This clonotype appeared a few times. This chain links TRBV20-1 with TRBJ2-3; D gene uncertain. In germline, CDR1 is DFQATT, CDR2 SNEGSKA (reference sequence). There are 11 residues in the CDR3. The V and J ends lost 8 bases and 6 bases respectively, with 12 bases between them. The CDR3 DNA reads TGCAGTTCCGCTAGGGCGGATACGCAGTATTTT. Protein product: CSSARADTQYF.

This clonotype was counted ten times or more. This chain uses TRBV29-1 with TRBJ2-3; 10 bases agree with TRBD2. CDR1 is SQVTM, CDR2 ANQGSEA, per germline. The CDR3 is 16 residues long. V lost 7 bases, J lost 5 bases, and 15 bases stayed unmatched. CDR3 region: CSAVSLSGGFEDTQYF. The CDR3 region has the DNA TGCAGCGCCGTCTCTCTTAGCGGGGGGTTTGAAGATACGCAGTATTTT.

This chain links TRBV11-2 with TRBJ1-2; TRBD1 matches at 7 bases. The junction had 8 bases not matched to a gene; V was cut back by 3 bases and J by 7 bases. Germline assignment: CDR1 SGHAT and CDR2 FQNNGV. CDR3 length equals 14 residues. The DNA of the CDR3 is TGTGCCAGCAGCTTCGGAGGGGGCGGCATTGGCTACACCTTC. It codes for CASSFGGGGIGYTF.

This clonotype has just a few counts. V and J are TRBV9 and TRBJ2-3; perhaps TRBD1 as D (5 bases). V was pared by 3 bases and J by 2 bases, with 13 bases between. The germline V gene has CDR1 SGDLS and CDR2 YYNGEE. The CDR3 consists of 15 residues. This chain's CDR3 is CASSAQGSPTDTQYF. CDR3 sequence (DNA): TGTGCCAGCAGCGCTCAGGGTTCCCCCACAGATACGCAGTATTTT. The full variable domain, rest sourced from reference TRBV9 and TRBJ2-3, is DSGVTQTPKHLITATGQRVTLRCSPRSGDLSVYWYQQSLDQGLQFLIQYYNGEERAKGNILERFSAQQFPDLHSELNLSSLELGDSALYFCASSAQGSPTDTQYFGPGTRLTVL.

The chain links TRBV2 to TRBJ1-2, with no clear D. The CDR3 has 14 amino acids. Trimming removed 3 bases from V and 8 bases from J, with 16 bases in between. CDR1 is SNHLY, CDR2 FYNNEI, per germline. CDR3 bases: TGTGCCAGCAGTGACAGCGGAACACCGAGGGGCTACACCTTC. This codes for CASSDSGTPRGYTF.

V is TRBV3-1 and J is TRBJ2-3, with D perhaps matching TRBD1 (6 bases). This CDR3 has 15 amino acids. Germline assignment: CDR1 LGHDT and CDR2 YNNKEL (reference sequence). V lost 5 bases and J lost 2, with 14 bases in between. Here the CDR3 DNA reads TGTGCCAGCAGCTCCCGACAGGACCTCACAGATACGCAGTATTTT. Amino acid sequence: CASSSRQDLTDTQYF.

In nucleotides, the CDR3 is TGTGCCAGTGCCGGGACAGGGTCTTCTAGCACAGATACGCAGTATTTT. This gives the protein CASAGTGSSSTDTQYF. The rearrangement joins TRBV9 to TRBJ2-3; TRBD1 agrees at 9 bases. CDR3 length equals 16 residues. CDR1 and CDR2 from the germline V gene are SGDLS and YYNGEE. V lost 8 bases and J lost 0; bases outside the gene matches: 10.

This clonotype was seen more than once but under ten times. CDR3 in amino acids: CASSFSEGSEQFF. The CDR3 DNA follows: TGTGCCAGCAGCTTCTCCGAAGGGAGCGAGCAGTTCTTC. This chain connects TRBV7-2 to TRBJ2-1, with D perhaps TRBD2 (5 bases). The V end lost 3 bases, the J end lost 10 bases, and 13 bases lay between the germline ends. In germline, CDR1 is SGHTA, CDR2 FQGNSA. CDR3 length equals 13 residues.

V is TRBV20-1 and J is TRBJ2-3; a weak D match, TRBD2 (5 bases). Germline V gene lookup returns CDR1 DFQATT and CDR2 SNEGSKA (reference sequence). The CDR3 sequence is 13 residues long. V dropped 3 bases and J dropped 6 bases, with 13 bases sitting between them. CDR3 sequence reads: CSASPRASDTQYF. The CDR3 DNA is TGCAGTGCTAGCCCGAGGGCTTCCGATACGCAGTATTTT.

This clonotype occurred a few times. CDR3 DNA: TGTGCCAGCAGCGTAGTAAGCAGTAACACTGAAGCTTTCTTT. Residues: CASSVVSSNTEAFF. The gene calls are TRBV9 and TRBJ1-1, with no clear D. The CDR3 totals 14 residues. The V gene's germline CDR1 is SGDLS and CDR2 YYNGEE. Trimming cost V 0 bases and J 2 bases, with 8 bases left between them.

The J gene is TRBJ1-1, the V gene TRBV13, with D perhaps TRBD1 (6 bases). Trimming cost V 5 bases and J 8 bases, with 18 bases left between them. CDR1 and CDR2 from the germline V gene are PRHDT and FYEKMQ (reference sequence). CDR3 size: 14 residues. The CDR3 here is CASSMTGLGREAFF. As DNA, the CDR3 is TGTGCCAGCAGCATGACAGGACTCGGTAGAGAAGCTTTCTTT.

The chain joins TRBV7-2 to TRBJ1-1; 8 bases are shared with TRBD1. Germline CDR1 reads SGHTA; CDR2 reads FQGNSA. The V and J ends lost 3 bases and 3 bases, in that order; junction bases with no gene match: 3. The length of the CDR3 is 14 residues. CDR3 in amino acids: CASSLGRGHTEAFF. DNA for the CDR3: TGTGCCAGCAGCTTGGGCAGGGGGCACACTGAAGCTTTCTTT.

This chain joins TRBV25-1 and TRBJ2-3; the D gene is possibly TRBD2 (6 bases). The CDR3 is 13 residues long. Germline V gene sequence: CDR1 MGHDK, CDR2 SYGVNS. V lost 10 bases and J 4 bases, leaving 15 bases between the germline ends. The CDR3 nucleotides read TGTGCCACCAGGGACTCCACCCCAGATACGCAGTATTTT. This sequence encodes CATRDSTPDTQYF.

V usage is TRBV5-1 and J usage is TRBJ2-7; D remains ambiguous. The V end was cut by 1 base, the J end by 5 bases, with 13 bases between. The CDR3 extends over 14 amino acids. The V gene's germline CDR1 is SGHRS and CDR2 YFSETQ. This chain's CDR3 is CASSLYPLIDEQYF. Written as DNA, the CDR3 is TGCGCCAGCAGCTTGTATCCCCTTATCGACGAGCAGTACTTC.

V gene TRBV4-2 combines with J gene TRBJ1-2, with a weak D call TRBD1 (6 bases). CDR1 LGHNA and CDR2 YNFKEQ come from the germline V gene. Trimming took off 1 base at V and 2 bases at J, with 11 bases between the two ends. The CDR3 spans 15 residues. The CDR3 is CASSQGPGTNYGYTF. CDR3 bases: TGTGCCAGCAGCCAAGGCCCCGGGACAAACTATGGCTACACCTTC.

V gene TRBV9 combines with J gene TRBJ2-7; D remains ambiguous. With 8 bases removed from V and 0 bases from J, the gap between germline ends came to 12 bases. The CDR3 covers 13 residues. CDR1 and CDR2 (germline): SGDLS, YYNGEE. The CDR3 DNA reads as TGTGCCAGTTCAACGGACGCCTCCTACGAGCAGTACTTC. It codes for CASSTDASYEQYF.

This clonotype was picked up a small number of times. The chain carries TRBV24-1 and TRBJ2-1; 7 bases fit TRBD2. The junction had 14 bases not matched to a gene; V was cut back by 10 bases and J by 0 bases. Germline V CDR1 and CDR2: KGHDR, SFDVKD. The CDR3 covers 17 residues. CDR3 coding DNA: TGTGCCACTTCGGGCTCCTTGGGCGGGAGCTCCTACAATGAGCAGTTCTTC. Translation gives CATSGSLGGSSYNEQFF.

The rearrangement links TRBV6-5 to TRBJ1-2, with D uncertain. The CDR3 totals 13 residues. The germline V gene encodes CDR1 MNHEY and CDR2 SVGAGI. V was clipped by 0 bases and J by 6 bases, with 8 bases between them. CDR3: CASSYSMGNGYTF. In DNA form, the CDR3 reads TGTGCCAGCAGTTACTCCATGGGGAATGGCTACACCTTC.

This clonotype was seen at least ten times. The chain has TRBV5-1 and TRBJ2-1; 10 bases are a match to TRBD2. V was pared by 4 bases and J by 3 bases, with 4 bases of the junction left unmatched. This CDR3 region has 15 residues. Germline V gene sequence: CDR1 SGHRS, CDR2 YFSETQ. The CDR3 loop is CASSPTSGDYNEQFF. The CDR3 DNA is TGCGCCAGCAGCCCCACTAGCGGGGACTACAATGAGCAGTTCTTC.

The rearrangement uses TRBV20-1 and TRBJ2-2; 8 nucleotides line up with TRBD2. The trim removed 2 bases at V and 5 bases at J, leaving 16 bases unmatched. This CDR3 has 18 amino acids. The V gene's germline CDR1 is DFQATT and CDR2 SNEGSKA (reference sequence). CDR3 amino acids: CSARRSGRAGVRTGELFF. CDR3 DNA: TGCAGTGCTAGAAGGTCGGGACGAGCGGGAGTAAGAACCGGGGAGCTGTTTTTT.